This T cell receptor beta chain was recovered during a study of blood T cells in healthy people across ages. Of note for this clonotype: Its target is not known.

V shed 2 bases and J 5 bases; nucleotides not matched to a gene: 8. CDR1 is MNHEY and CDR2 is SMNVEV in the germline V gene (reference sequence). This CDR3 comprises 16 residues. Study-wide findings and caveats: Observed TCR beta diversity per million T cells went down as age went up. This fall followed a roughly linear course with age. Both naive CD4+ cell counts and diversity were greater in long-lived donors than in aged donors.

About 10 milliliters of peripheral blood were drawn from each donor into EDTA-treated tubes. Per sample, extraction of total RNA gave at least 6 micrograms in every case. Alongside a J-beta primer mix, a sample-barcoded 5' primer served in a second PCR lasting roughly 7 to 12 cycles. Via MiXCR, TCRdb re-called the 5' RACE reads, giving one row per CDR3 protein. The table includes about 780,000 distinct CDR3 sequences, around half detected once. The TCR was taken from a man older than 75 in good health. V usage is TRBV27 and J usage is TRBJ1-1, with 10 bases lining up with TRBD1. The sequenced sample was blood. CDR3 nucleotide sequence: TGTGCCAGCAGTTTAATGTTGACAGGGGGCGGAACTGAAGCTTTCTTT. Protein: CASSLMLTGGGTEAFF.